The sequence of this TCR beta chain was determined in a study of technical replicates of blood from four donors. Germline lookup yields CDR1 LGHNA and CDR2 YSLEER. The CDR3 runs 15 residues. The junction had 4 bases not matched to a gene; V was cut back by 0 bases and J by 6 bases. Assay: immunoSEQ multiplex PCR; the TCRdb copy retains only in-frame clones and omits some. This repertoire shows some 56,000 clones, around 95% found once; its top ten account for roughly 4.5%. The chain couples TRBV4-3 to TRBJ2-7, with 11 bases that match TRBD1. Sequencing used PBMCs. The receptor was isolated from a human donor in good health. Some clones in this sample may be carry-over from other donors' samples. CDR3 region: CASSQDWTGGSEQYF. In DNA, the CDR3 is TGCGCCAGCAGCCAAGATTGGACAGGGGGCTCCGAGCAGTACTTC.